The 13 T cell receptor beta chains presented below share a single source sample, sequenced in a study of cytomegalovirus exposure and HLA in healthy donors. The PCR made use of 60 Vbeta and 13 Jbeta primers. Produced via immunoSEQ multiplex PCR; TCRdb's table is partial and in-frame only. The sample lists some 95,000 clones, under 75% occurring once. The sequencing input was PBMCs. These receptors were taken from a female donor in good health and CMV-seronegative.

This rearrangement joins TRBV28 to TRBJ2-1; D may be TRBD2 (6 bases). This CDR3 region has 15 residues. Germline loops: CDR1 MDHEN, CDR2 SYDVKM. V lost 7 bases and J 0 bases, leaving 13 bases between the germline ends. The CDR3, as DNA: TGTGCCAGCAAGGGACTTGCGAGCTCCTACAATGAGCAGTTCTTC. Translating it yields CASKGLASSYNEQFF.

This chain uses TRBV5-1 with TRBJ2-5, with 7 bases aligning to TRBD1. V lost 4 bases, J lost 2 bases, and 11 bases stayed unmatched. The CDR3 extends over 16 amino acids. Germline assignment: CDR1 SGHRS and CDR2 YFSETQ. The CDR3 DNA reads TGCGCCAGCAGCGCGCGAATAGGGACAGATCAAGAGACCCAGTACTTC. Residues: CASSARIGTDQETQYF.

The DNA for the CDR3 is TGTGCCAGCAGTTTATGGGCAGGGGTGGCACCTAATGAAAAACTGTTTTTT. It codes for CASSLWAGVAPNEKLFF. This chain connects TRBV28 to TRBJ1-4; D may be TRBD1 (6 bases). This CDR3 spans 17 amino acids. V lost 0 bases and J lost 3, with 14 bases in between. Germline V gene lookup returns CDR1 MDHEN and CDR2 SYDVKM. The complete variable domain, with remaining parts taken from reference TRBV28 and TRBJ1-4, reads DVKVTQSSRYLVKRTGEKVFLECVQDMDHENMFWYRQDPGLGLRLIYFSYDVKMKEKGDIPEGYSVSREKKERFSLILESASTNQTSMYLCASSLWAGVAPNEKLFFGSGTQLSVL.

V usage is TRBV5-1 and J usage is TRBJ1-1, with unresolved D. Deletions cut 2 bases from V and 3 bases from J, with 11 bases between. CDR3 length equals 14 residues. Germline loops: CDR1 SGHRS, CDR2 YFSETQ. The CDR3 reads CASSLQTGYTEAFF. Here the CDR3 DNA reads TGCGCCAGCAGCTTACAAACGGGATACACTGAAGCTTTCTTT.

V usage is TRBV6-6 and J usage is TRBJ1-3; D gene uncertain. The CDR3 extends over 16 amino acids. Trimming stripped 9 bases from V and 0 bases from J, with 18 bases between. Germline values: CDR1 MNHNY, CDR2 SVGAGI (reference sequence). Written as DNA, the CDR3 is TGTGCCAGTTTCGACCGGAGGGAGACCTCTGGAAACACCATATATTTT. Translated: CASFDRRETSGNTIYF.

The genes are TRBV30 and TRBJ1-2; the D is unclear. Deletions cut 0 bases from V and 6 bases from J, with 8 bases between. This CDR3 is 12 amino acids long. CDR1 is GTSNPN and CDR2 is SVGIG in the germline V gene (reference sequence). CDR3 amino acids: CAWSVAKNGYTF. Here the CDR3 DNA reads TGTGCCTGGAGTGTAGCCAAGAATGGCTACACCTTC.

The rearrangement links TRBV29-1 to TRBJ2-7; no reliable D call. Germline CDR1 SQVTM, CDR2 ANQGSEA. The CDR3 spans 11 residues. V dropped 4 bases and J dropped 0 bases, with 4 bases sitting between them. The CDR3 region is CSVAVSYEQYF. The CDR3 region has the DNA TGCAGCGTTGCGGTCTCCTACGAGCAGTACTTC.

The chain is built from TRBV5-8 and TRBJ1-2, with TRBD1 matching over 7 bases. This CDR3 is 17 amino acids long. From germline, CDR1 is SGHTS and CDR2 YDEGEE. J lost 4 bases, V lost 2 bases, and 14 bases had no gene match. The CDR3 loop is CASSFSGTDSPVYGYTF. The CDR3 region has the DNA TGTGCCAGCAGCTTTAGTGGGACAGACTCCCCGGTCTATGGCTACACCTTC.

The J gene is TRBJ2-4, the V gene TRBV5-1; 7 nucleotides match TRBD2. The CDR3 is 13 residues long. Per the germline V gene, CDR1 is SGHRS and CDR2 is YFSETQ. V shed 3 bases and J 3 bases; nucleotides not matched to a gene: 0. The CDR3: CASSWTSKNIQYF. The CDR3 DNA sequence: TGCGCCAGCAGCTGGACTAGCAAAAACATTCAGTACTTC.

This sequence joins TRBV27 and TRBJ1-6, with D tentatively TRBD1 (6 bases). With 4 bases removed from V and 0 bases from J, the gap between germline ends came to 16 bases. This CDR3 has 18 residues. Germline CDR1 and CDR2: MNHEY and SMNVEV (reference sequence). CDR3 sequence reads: CASSSAGQRSSYNSPLHF. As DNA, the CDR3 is TGTGCCAGCAGTTCCGCTGGACAGCGGAGCTCCTATAATTCACCCCTCCACTTT.

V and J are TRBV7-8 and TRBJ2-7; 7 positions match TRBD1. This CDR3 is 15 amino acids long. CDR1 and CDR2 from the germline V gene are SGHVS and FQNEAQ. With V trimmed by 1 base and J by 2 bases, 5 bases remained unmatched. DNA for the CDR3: TGTGCCAGCAGCTTAGTGACAGGGAGAACCTACGAGCAGTACTTC. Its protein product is CASSLVTGRTYEQYF.

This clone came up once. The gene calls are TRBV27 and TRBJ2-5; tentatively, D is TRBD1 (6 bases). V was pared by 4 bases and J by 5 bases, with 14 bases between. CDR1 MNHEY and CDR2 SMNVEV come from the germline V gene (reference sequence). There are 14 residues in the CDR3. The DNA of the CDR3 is TGTGCCAGCAGTTCCGGACAGTCAAGGGAGACCCAGTACTTC. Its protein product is CASSSGQSRETQYF.

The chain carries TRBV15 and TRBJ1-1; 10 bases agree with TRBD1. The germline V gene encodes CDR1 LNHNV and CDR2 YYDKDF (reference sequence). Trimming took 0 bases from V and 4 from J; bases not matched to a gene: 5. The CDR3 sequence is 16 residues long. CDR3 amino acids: CATSREVGQGPTEAFF. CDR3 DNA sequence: TGTGCCACCAGCAGAGAAGTGGGACAGGGGCCCACTGAAGCTTTCTTT. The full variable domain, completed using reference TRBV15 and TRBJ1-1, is DAMVIQNPRYQVTQFGKPVTLSCSQTLNHNVMYWYQQKSSQAPKLLFHYYDKDFNNEADTPDNFQSRRPNTSFCFLDIRSPGLGDTAMYLCATSREVGQGPTEAFFGQGTRLTVV.